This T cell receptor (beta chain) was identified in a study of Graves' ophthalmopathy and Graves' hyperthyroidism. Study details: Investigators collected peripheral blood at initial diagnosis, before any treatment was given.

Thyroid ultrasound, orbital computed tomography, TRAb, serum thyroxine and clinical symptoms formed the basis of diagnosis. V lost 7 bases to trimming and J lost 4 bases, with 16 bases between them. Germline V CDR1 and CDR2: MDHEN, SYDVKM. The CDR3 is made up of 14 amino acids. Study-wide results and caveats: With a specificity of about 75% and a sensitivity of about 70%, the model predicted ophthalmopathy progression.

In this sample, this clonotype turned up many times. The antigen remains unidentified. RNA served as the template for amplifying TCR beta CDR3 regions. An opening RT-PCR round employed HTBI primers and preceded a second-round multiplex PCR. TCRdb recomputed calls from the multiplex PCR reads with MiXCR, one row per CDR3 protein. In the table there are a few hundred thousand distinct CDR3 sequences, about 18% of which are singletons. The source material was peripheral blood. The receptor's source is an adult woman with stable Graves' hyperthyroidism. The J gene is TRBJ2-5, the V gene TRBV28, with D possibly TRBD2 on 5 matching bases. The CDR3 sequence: CASTSGFSPETQYF. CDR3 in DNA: TGTGCCAGCACCTCGGGATTCTCTCCAGAGACCCAGTACTTC.